Below, one T cell receptor beta chain is given with its context. Its antigen is as yet unknown. This entry comes from a study of vaccination and CD4 T cells after COVID-19. Study summary: Post-vaccine sampling followed dose two by a median approximately 74 days (range 14 to 241).

Researchers used the Oncomine TCR Beta short-read assay to sequence DNA from cultured CD4+ T cells. Via MiXCR, TCRdb re-called the PCR reads, giving one row per CDR3 protein. Among tens of thousands of distinct CDR3 sequences, about 56% were seen once, and the ten largest hold 7% to 10%. Regarding treatment: approximately nine-day PBMC culture with coronavirus spike peptide pools or control peptides (ViraFEST assay). PCR positivity dates ran from March to December 2020, preceding US Alpha, Beta and Delta variants. Two million PBMCs per well were cultured with roughly 10 IU/ml IL-2 and approximately 10 ug/ml peptide pools. Sequencing was performed on CD4+ T cells from blood, cultured in vitro. The receptor's source is a human donor who had recovered from COVID-19.

CDR3 in DNA: TGCAGCGGGCGGACAGGGAATAACTATGGCTACACCTTC. This codes for CSGRTGNNYGYTF. This chain links TRBV29-1 with TRBJ1-2, with 8 bases matching TRBD1. The CDR3 length is 13 residues. Trimming took 7 bases from V and 1 from J; bases not matched to a gene: 5. Germline assignment: CDR1 SQVTM and CDR2 ANQGSEA.